The present T cell receptor (beta chain) was sequenced within a study of OX40 agonist ivuxolimab in advanced cancers. Study information: Patients with prior anti-PD-1, anti-PD-L1 or anti-CTLA-4 therapy were eligible; 40% had some.

Using immunoSEQ multiplex PCR, the repertoire was profiled, and TCRdb retains in-frame clones only, with some absent. The sample lists about 36,000 clones, approximately 80% occurring once. The input for sequencing was CD4+ or CD8+ T cells sorted from blood, taken in a trial of the OX40 agonist ivuxolimab. The source is an adult with an advanced solid tumor such as melanoma, head and neck, liver or kidney cancer.

The DNA for the CDR3 is TGTGCCAGTAGTATGGGAGGTTCCTACAATGAGCAGTTCTTC. Translation gives CASSMGGSYNEQFF. The V call is TRBV19, the J call TRBJ2-1; a weak D match, TRBD2 (6 bases). The length of the CDR3 is 14 residues. Trimming removed 3 bases from V and 1 base from J, with 7 bases in between. Germline V gene lookup returns CDR1 LNHDA and CDR2 SQIVND (reference sequence).